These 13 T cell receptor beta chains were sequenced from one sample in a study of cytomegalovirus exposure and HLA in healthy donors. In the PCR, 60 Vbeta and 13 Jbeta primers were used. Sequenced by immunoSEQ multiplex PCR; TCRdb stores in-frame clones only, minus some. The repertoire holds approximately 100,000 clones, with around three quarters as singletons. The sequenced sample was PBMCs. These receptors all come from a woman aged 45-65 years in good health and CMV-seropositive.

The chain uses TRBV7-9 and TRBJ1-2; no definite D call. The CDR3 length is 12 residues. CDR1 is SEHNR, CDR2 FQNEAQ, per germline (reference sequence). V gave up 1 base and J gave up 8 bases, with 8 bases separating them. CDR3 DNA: TGTGCCAGCAGCTTAGGACTAGGGGGCTACACCTTC. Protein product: CASSLGLGGYTF.

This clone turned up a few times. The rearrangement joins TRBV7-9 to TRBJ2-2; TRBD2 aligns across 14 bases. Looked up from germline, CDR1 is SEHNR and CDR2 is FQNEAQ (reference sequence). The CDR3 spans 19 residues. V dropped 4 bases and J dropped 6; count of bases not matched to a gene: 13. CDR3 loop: CASSSSTGTSGGVPGELFF. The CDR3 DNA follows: TGTGCCAGCAGCTCGTCAACCGGGACTAGCGGGGGAGTTCCCGGGGAGCTGTTTTTT.

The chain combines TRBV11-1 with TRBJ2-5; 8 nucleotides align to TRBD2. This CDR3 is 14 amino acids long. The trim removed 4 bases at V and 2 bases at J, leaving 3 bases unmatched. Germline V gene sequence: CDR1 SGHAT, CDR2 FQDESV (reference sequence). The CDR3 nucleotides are TGTGCCAGCAGCTCCCCGGGAGGGCAAGAGACCCAGTACTTC. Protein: CASSSPGGQETQYF.

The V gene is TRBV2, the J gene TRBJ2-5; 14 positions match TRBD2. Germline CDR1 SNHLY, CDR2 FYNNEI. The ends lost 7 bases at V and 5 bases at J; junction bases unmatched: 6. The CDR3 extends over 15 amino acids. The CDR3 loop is CASTERTSGGETQYF. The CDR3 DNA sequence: TGTGCCAGCACAGAAAGGACTAGCGGGGGGGAGACCCAGTACTTC.

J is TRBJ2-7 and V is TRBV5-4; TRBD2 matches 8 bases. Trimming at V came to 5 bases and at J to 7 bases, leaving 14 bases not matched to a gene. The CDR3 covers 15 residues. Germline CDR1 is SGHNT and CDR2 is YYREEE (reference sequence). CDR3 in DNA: TGTGCCAGCAGGACCGCAGGAGCGGGAGTAGGGGAGCAGTACTTC. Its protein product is CASRTAGAGVGEQYF.

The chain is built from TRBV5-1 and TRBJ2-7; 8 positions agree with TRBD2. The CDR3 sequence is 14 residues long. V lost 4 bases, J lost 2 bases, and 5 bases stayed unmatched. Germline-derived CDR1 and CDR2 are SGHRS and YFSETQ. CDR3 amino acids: CASSISGIAYEQYF. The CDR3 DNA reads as TGCGCCAGCAGCATTAGCGGGATCGCCTACGAGCAGTACTTC.

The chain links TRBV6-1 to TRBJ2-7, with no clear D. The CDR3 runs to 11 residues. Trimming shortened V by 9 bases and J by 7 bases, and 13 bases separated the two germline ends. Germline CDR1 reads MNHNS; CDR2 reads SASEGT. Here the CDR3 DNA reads TGTGCCAGGCGCCCGTACGGGGAGCAGTACTTC. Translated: CARRPYGEQYF.

The CDR3 spells CASSSPASWDYSGNTIYF. The CDR3 DNA follows: TGTGCCAGCAGCTCCCCTGCTTCTTGGGACTACTCTGGAAACACCATATATTTT. This sequence joins TRBV5-6 and TRBJ1-3, with a weak D call TRBD1 (5 bases). CDR1 is SGHDT and CDR2 is YYEEEE in the germline V gene. V was cut by 3 bases and J by 0 bases, with 19 bases left in between. This CDR3 is built from 18 residues.

The DNA for the CDR3 is TGTGCCAGCAGCCCGGGACAGAGGCCAACAGATACGCAGTATTTT. Translated, it gives CASSPGQRPTDTQYF. The genes are TRBV7-9 and TRBJ2-3; 7 positions agree with TRBD1. CDR1 and CDR2 from the germline V gene are SEHNR and FQNEAQ (reference sequence). This CDR3 region has 15 residues. The V segment lost 5 bases and the J segment 3 bases; nucleotides outside the gene matches: 8.

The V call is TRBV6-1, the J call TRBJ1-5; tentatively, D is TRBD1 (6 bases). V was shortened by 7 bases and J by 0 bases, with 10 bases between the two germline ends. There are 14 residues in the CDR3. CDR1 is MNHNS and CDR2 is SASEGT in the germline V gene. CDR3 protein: CASNLDSSNQPQHF. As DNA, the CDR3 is TGTGCCAGCAATCTGGACAGTAGCAATCAGCCCCAGCATTTT.

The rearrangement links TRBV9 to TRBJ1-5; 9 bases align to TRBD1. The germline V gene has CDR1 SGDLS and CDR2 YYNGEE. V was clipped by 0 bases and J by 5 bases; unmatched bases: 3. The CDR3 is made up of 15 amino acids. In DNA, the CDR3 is TGTGCCAGCAGCGTAGAGGGACAGGGCGATCAGCCCCAGCATTTT. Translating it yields CASSVEGQGDQPQHF.

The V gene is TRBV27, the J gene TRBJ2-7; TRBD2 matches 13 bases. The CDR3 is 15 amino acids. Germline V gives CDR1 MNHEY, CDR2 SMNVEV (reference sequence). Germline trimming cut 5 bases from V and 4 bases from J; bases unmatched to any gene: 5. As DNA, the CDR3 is TGTGCCAGCAGTGCCGGGACTAGCGGGACTTACGAGCAGTACTTC. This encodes CASSAGTSGTYEQYF.

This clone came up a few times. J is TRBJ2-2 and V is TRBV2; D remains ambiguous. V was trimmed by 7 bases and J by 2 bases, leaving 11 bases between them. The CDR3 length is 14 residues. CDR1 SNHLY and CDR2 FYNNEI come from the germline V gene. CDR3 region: CASTLDTNTGELFF. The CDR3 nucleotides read TGTGCCAGCACCCTCGACACCAACACCGGGGAGCTGTTTTTT.